This is a list of T cell receptor beta chains from one sample in a study of T cells in Graves' hyperthyroidism and ophthalmopathy. From the multiplex PCR reads, TCRdb called clonotypes with MiXCR, one entry per CDR3 protein. Found here are 350,000 to 450,000 distinct CDR3 sequences, approximately 17% of them singletons; the top ten hold roughly 35%. The sample comprised blood. The receptors originated from a woman in her thirties with Graves' hyperthyroidism that later progressed to Graves' ophthalmopathy. The CDR3 runs from the conserved cysteine through the conserved F or W. The D gene is left open where the match is weak. Clone size appears in some rows only: once, few, many, or a class for an expanded clone.

TRBV14	.	TRBD1	TRBJ2-7	CASSLAGQGTRRAGEQYF	TGTGCCAGCAGCCTAGCCGGACAGGGGACCCGCCGGGCGGGCGAGCAGTACTTC
TRBV10-3	many	.	TRBJ2-3	CAISGDGTGTGDTQYF	TGTGCCATCAGTGGGGACGGCACCGGGACGGGGGATACGCAGTATTTT
TRBV9	many	.	TRBJ2-3	CASSALVGTDTQYF	TGTGCCAGCAGCGCCTTAGTTGGGACAGATACGCAGTATTTT
TRBV11-2	many	TRBD1	TRBJ2-7	CASSLGGTGIREQYF	TGTGCCAGCAGCTTAGGAGGGACAGGGATTCGGGAGCAGTACTTC
TRBV12-3/TRBV12-4	many	TRBD2	TRBJ2-7	CASTLASGNYEQYF	TGTGCCAGCACCCTCGCTAGCGGGAACTACGAGCAGTACTTC
TRBV28	many	TRBD2	TRBJ2-7	CASSHLAGGYEQYF	TGTGCCAGCAGTCACCTAGCGGGAGGCTACGAGCAGTACTTC
TRBV7-9	few	.	TRBJ1-3	CASSLEQGVWGTRMNSGNTIYF	TGTGCCAGCAGCTTGGAACAGGGTGTATGGGGTACAAGGATGAACTCTGGAAACACCATATATTTT
TRBV7-3	many	.	TRBJ1-6	CASSLSSYNSPLHF	TGTGCCAGCAGCTTATCCAGTTATAATTCACCCCTCCACTTT
TRBV6-1	.	.	TRBJ2-2	CASRVRGSTDANTGELFF	TGTGCCAGCAGAGTTAGAGGATCAACCGATGCGAACACCGGGGAGCTGTTTTTT
TRBV7-9	many	TRBD1	TRBJ2-1	CASSPGTGSFYNEQFF	TGTGCCAGCAGTCCCGGGACAGGGAGCTTCTACAATGAGCAGTTCTTC
TRBV28	many	TRBD1	TRBJ1-5	CASSRGTANNQPQHF	TGTGCCAGCAGTCGCGGGACAGCAAACAATCAGCCCCAGCATTTT
TRBV30	many	.	TRBJ2-2	CAWRAANTGELFF	TGTGCCTGGAGGGCAGCGAACACCGGGGAGCTGTTTTTT
TRBV2	many	.	TRBJ1-6	CASSEALVGQGGNSPLHF	TGTGCCAGCAGTGAAGCTTTGGTGGGGCAGGGCGGCAATTCACCCCTCCACTTT
TRBV19	.	.	TRBJ2-1	CASSIQGNSYNEQFF	TGTGCCAGTAGTATACAGGGAAACTCCTACAATGAGCAGTTCTTC
TRBV28	.	.	TRBJ2-1	CASSPYSGPKYNEQFF	TGTGCCAGCAGTCCCTACTCCGGGCCGAAATACAATGAGCAGTTCTTC
TRBV28	once	.	TRBJ2-7	CASSASTGDGYEQYF	TGTGCCAGCAGTGCCTCCACGGGGGACGGCTACGAGCAGTACTTC
TRBV12-3/TRBV12-4	many	.	TRBJ1-1	CASSLHHTRAKKDAFF	TGTGCCAGCAGTTTACATCACACCAGGGCAAAAAAGGATGCTTTCTTT
TRBV30	once	.	TRBJ1-1	CAWTGLWDTEAFF	TGTGCCTGGACAGGGCTCTGGGACACTGAAGCTTTCTTT
TRBV6-1	many	.	TRBJ2-5	CASAAGRETQYF	TGTGCCAGCGCGGCAGGAAGGGAGACCCAGTACTTC
TRBV7-8	many	TRBD2	TRBJ2-7	CASSPRTSGSHEQYF	TGTGCCAGCAGCCCTCGGACTAGCGGGAGCCACGAGCAGTACTTC
TRBV30	.	TRBD2	TRBJ2-3	CAWTGLAGGPHTQYF	TGTGCCTGGACCGGACTAGCGGGAGGGCCGCATACGCAGTATTTT
TRBV28	.	.	TRBJ1-5	CASTRRGHNQPQHF	TGTGCCAGCACCCGCCGGGGACACAATCAGCCCCAGCATTTT
TRBV28	many	.	TRBJ2-1	CASSSRSPDSPLGDYNEQFF	TGTGCCAGCAGTTCGCGGAGTCCGGACTCTCCGCTGGGAGACTACAATGAGCAGTTCTTC
TRBV4-1	.	.	TRBJ1-3	CASSPRPVGVIRDFSGNTIYF	TGCGCCAGCAGCCCAAGACCCGTCGGAGTTATTAGAGACTTCTCTGGAAACACCATATATTTT
TRBV20-1	few	.	TRBJ1-2	CSARDREVSFYYGYTF	TGCAGTGCTAGAGACAGGGAGGTGTCCTTCTACTATGGCTACACCTTC
TRBV6-2/TRBV6-3	once	.	TRBJ2-7	CASSVQGGSYEQYF	TGTGCCAGCAGTGTCCAGGGGGGATCCTACGAGCAGTACTTC
TRBV2	many	.	TRBJ2-1	CASSDTRGRGYNEQFF	TGTGCCAGCAGCGACACGCGGGGAAGAGGGTACAATGAGCAGTTCTTC
TRBV7-9	.	TRBD2	TRBJ2-7	CASSLLRGGGHEQYF	TGTGCCAGCAGCTTATTGCGCGGGGGGGGTCACGAGCAGTACTTC
TRBV28	many	.	TRBJ1-3	CASSSHGGAVGNTIYF	TGTGCCAGCAGCTCTCACGGGGGCGCGGTGGGAAACACCATATATTTT
TRBV20-1	many	TRBD1	TRBJ2-7	CSARKPGQGLSEQYF	TGCAGTGCTAGAAAACCGGGACAGGGTTTATCCGAGCAGTACTTC
TRBV7-8	.	.	TRBJ1-1	CASSSGSRTEAFF	TGTGCCAGCAGCTCGGGATCTCGTACTGAAGCTTTCTTT
TRBV19	many	.	TRBJ2-5	CASSIGAGQGETQYF	TGTGCCAGTAGTATAGGGGCAGGGCAAGGCGAGACCCAGTACTTC
TRBV7-9	.	.	TRBJ2-5	CASSLAPVGKGKETQYF	TGTGCCAGCAGCTTAGCCCCCGTGGGTAAGGGAAAAGAGACCCAGTACTTC
TRBV12-3/TRBV12-4	few	.	TRBJ1-1	CASNMAVRAEAFF	TGTGCCAGCAATATGGCGGTCAGGGCTGAAGCTTTCTTT
TRBV5-1	many	TRBD2	TRBJ2-3	CASVLAGYSTDTQYF	TGCGCCAGCGTACTAGCGGGATATAGCACAGATACGCAGTATTTT
TRBV19	few	.	TRBJ1-2	CASSTAYGLRGYGYTF	TGTGCCAGTAGTACCGCCTACGGACTCCGAGGGTATGGCTACACCTTC
TRBV3-1	.	.	TRBJ2-2	CASSLQALNTGELFF	TGTGCCAGCAGCCTACAAGCGCTGAACACCGGGGAGCTGTTTTTT
TRBV18	many	.	TRBJ1-1	CASSPPTGDTEAFF	TGTGCCAGCTCACCACCGACCGGGGACACTGAAGCTTTCTTT
TRBV30	many	.	TRBJ1-5	CAWSAGNQPQHF	TGTGCCTGGAGTGCGGGCAATCAGCCCCAGCATTTT
TRBV30	.	.	TRBJ1-1	CAWSSGFGDNTEAFF	TGTGCCTGGAGCTCAGGGTTCGGGGATAACACTGAAGCTTTCTTT